A selection of T cell receptor beta chains follows, all from one sample in a study of control samples from healthy donors and cancer patients. Using immunoSEQ multiplex PCR, the repertoire was profiled, and TCRdb retains in-frame clones only, with some absent. Of roughly 200,000 clones listed, about nine tenths are singletons. The sample was blood. The receptors originated from a man under 40 in good health. CDR3s include the opening cysteine and the closing phenylalanine or tryptophan. Fields, in order: D gene, J gene, V gene, clone size, CDR3 protein, CDR3 DNA. D genes are given only for firm matches. Where a row states a size, it is once, few, many or the class of an expanded clone; other rows omit it.

NA,TRBJ1-2,TRBV6-2/TRBV6-3,NA,CASSYPRYGYTF,TGTGCCAGCAGTTACCCCCGTTATGGCTACACCTTC
NA,TRBJ2-1,TRBV9,NA,CASSSPGNSYNEQFF,TGTGCCAGCAGCTCACCAGGGAACTCCTACAATGAGCAGTTCTTC
TRBD1,TRBJ1-5,TRBV6-5,NA,CASRPGQAVEPQHF,TGTGCCAGCAGACCTGGACAGGCGGTGGAGCCCCAGCATTTT
NA,TRBJ2-1,TRBV19,NA,CASSTPTGSYNEQFF,TGTGCCAGTAGTACCCCGACAGGATCCTACAATGAGCAGTTCTTC
TRBD1,TRBJ2-1,TRBV5-5,NA,CASRRTGTGDNEQFF,TGTGCCAGCAGGAGAACCGGGACAGGAGACAATGAGCAGTTCTTC
TRBD1,TRBJ2-3,TRBV12-5,NA,CASGPGTGRTDTQYF,TGTGCTAGTGGCCCTGGGACAGGGCGCACAGATACGCAGTATTTT
NA,TRBJ2-2,TRBV5-1,NA,CASSLARGHRNTGELFF,TGCGCCAGCAGCTTGGCCAGAGGCCACCGGAACACCGGGGAGCTGTTTTTT
NA,TRBJ1-5,TRBV6-1,NA,CASSEVGQPQHF,TGTGCCAGCAGTGAAGTGGGTCAGCCCCAGCATTTT
NA,TRBJ2-7,TRBV5-1,NA,CASNDRNTYEQYF,TGCGCCAGCAACGACAGAAACACCTACGAGCAGTACTTC
NA,TRBJ1-3,TRBV30,NA,CAWTKFLADRSGNTIYF,TGTGCCTGGACCAAATTCCTGGCAGACCGCTCTGGAAACACCATATATTTT
NA,TRBJ1-3,TRBV25-1,NA,CASRGEGNTIYF,TGTGCCAGCAGGGGGGAGGGAAACACCATATATTTT
NA,TRBJ2-7,TRBV24-1,NA,CATSGREDYEQYF,TGTGCCACCTCTGGCAGGGAGGACTACGAGCAGTACTTC
NA,TRBJ1-5,TRBV27,once,CASSLNGDYQPQHF,TGTGCCAGCAGTTTAAACGGGGATTATCAGCCCCAGCATTTT
NA,TRBJ2-3,TRBV27,NA,CASSLRGVGRTDTQYF,TGTGCCAGCAGCCTGAGAGGGGTAGGGAGGACAGATACGCAGTATTTT
TRBD1,TRBJ2-7,TRBV11-2,NA,CASSFDRAYEQYF,TGTGCCAGCAGCTTTGACAGGGCCTACGAGCAGTACTTC
TRBD1,TRBJ1-1,TRBV6-6,NA,CASSYARGQGGTEAFF,TGTGCCAGCAGTTACGCGCGGGGTCAGGGGGGTACTGAAGCTTTCTTT
NA,TRBJ2-1,TRBV18,NA,CASSPVGGPYNEQFF,TGTGCCAGCTCACCAGTGGGGGGACCCTACAATGAGCAGTTCTTC
NA,TRBJ2-2,TRBV12-5,NA,CASGLPDGLDTGELFF,TGTGCTAGTGGTTTGCCGGATGGATTGGACACCGGGGAGCTGTTTTTT
NA,TRBJ1-6,TRBV7-9,NA,CASSLSNSPLHF,TGTGCCAGCAGCTTAAGCAATTCACCCCTCCACTTT
NA,TRBJ2-3,TRBV18,NA,CASSPTGITDTQYF,TGTGCCAGCTCCCCTACGGGGATCACAGATACGCAGTATTTT
NA,TRBJ1-1,TRBV29-1,NA,CSVGGVMDTEAFF,TGCAGCGTTGGAGGGGTGATGGACACTGAAGCTTTCTTT
TRBD2,TRBJ2-2,TRBV30,NA,CAWRASGGLNTGELFF,TGTGCCTGGAGGGCTAGCGGGGGGCTGAACACCGGGGAGCTGTTTTTT
NA,TRBJ2-3,TRBV5-6,NA,CASSSNGGASTDTQYF,TGTGCCAGCAGCAGCAATGGGGGGGCCTCCACAGATACGCAGTATTTT
TRBD1,TRBJ2-7,TRBV5-1,NA,CASTRSGTGGSEQYF,TGCGCCAGCACCCGGTCCGGGACAGGGGGCTCCGAGCAGTACTTC
NA,TRBJ1-1,TRBV7-9,NA,CASSLVTNTEAFF,TGTGCCAGCAGCTTAGTCACGAACACTGAAGCTTTCTTT
TRBD2,TRBJ2-2,TRBV19,NA,CASSIGWRGATLANTGELFF,TGTGCCAGTAGTATAGGGTGGCGGGGGGCCACTTTAGCGAACACCGGGGAGCTGTTTTTT
TRBD1,TRBJ1-5,TRBV6-1,NA,CASSDYRGLSNQPQHF,TGTGCCAGCAGTGATTACAGGGGATTAAGCAATCAGCCCCAGCATTTT
NA,TRBJ2-2,TRBV24-1,NA,CATSDTGSSGELFF,TGTGCCACCAGTGATACAGGGTCATCCGGGGAGCTGTTTTTT
NA,TRBJ2-7,TRBV10-1,NA,CASSPSRGASEQYF,TGCGCCAGCAGCCCATCTCGGGGGGCCAGCGAGCAGTACTTC
NA,TRBJ1-1,TRBV7-8,NA,CASSLGFPGRIMNTEAFF,TGTGCCAGCAGCTTAGGTTTTCCCGGCAGGATAATGAACACTGAAGCTTTCTTT
NA,TRBJ1-2,TRBV6-1,NA,CASSENYGYTF,TGTGCCAGCAGTGAAAACTATGGCTACACCTTC
TRBD1,TRBJ2-7,TRBV3-1/TRBV3-2,NA,CASSQAATGPYEQYF,TGTGCCAGCAGCCAAGCAGCGACAGGGCCCTACGAGCAGTACTTC
NA,TRBJ2-2,TRBV7-9,NA,CASSLQKDSRNTGELFF,TGTGCCAGCAGCTTACAAAAGGACAGCAGGAACACCGGGGAGCTGTTTTTT
NA,TRBJ1-5,TRBV6-5,NA,CASDVSGYSNQPQHF,TGTGCCAGTGACGTATCGGGCTATAGCAATCAGCCCCAGCATTTT
TRBD1,TRBJ2-1,TRBV4-1,NA,CASSHSGTGERDEQFF,TGCGCCAGCAGCCATTCCGGGACAGGGGAGAGGGATGAGCAGTTCTTC
TRBD1,TRBJ1-1,TRBV24-1,NA,CATSGTGGEAEAFF,TGTGCCACCAGTGGGACAGGGGGAGAAGCTGAAGCTTTCTTT
TRBD2,TRBJ2-5,TRBV6-5,NA,CASRGTTLQETQYF,TGTGCCAGCAGGGGGACTACCCTTCAAGAGACCCAGTACTTC
TRBD2,TRBJ2-7,TRBV7-6,NA,CASSFVVGGTYEQYF,TGTGCCAGCAGCTTCGTGGTCGGGGGGACCTACGAGCAGTACTTC
TRBD1,TRBJ1-5,TRBV12-5,once,CASGSGTGGNFFNQPQHF,TGTGCTAGTGGATCCGGGACAGGGGGTAATTTTTTCAATCAGCCCCAGCATTTT
NA,TRBJ1-4,TRBV3-1/TRBV3-2,NA,CASSQEQKKLFF,TGTGCCAGCAGCCAGGAGCAGAAAAAACTGTTTTTT
NA,TRBJ1-1,TRBV7-9,NA,CASGKGGQGNTEAFF,TGTGCCAGCGGGAAGGGGGGACAAGGGAACACTGAAGCTTTCTTT
NA,TRBJ2-7,TRBV24-1,NA,CATSDFEEQYF,TGTGCCACCAGTGATTTTGAAGAGCAGTACTTC
NA,TRBJ1-1,TRBV3-1/TRBV3-2,NA,CASSQVLTNTEAFF,TGTGCCAGCAGCCAGGTGTTAACGAACACTGAAGCTTTCTTT
TRBD1,TRBJ2-1,TRBV19,once,CASSKGGQGINEQFF,TGTGCCAGTAGTAAGGGGGGACAGGGGATTAATGAGCAGTTCTTC
NA,TRBJ1-3,TRBV19,NA,CASILRGRFGNTIYF,TGTGCCAGTATCCTCCGGGGGCGCTTTGGAAACACCATATATTTT
TRBD2,TRBJ2-3,TRBV18,NA,CASSQQRGGTDTQYF,TGTGCCAGCTCGCAACAGCGGGGGGGCACAGATACGCAGTATTTT
NA,TRBJ1-3,TRBV4-2,NA,CASSQATDSGNTIYF,TGTGCCAGCAGCCAAGCGACGGACTCTGGAAACACCATATATTTT
NA,TRBJ1-3,TRBV9,NA,CASTSQAHSGNTIYF,TGTGCCAGCACCTCCCAGGCTCACTCTGGAAACACCATATATTTT
NA,TRBJ2-3,TRBV11-2,once,CASSLRRGAITDTQYF,TGTGCCAGCAGTTTACGTCGGGGGGCGATAACAGATACGCAGTATTTT
NA,TRBJ1-5,TRBV5-1,NA,CASSSGGGNQPQHF,TGCGCCAGCAGCTCGGGTGGGGGGAATCAGCCCCAGCATTTT
NA,TRBJ2-2,TRBV7-9,few,CASSLYSLRNTGELFF,TGTGCCAGCAGCCTGTATTCGCTTAGGAACACCGGGGAGCTGTTTTTT
NA,TRBJ2-1,TRBV5-1,NA,CASSLGDNSYNEQFF,TGCGCCAGCAGCTTGGGGGACAACTCCTACAATGAGCAGTTCTTC
TRBD1,TRBJ1-6,TRBV4-2,NA,CASSQDRQGPGNSPLHF,TGTGCCAGCAGCCAAGACCGACAGGGGCCAGGAAATTCACCCCTCCACTTT
NA,TRBJ1-2,TRBV5-8,NA,CASSFNANYGYTF,TGTGCCAGCAGCTTTAACGCCAACTATGGCTACACCTTC
NA,TRBJ1-1,TRBV19,NA,CASSIAGGLRQSEAFF,TGTGCCAGTAGTATCGCGGGGGGCCTAAGACAGTCTGAAGCTTTCTTT